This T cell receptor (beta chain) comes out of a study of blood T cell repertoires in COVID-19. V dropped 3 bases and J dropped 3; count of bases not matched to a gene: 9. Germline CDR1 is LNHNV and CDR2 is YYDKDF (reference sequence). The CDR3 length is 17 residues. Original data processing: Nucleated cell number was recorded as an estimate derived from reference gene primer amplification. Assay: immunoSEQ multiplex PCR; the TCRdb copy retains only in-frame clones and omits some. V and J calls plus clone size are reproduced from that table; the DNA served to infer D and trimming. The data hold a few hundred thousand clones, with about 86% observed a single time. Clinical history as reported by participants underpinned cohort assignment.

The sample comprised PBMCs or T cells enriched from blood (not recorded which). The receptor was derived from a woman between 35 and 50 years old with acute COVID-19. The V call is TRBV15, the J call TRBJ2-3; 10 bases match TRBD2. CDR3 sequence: CATSRNSGGAWTDTQYF. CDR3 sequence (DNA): TGTGCCACCAGCAGGAACAGCGGGGGGGCATGGACAGATACGCAGTATTTT.